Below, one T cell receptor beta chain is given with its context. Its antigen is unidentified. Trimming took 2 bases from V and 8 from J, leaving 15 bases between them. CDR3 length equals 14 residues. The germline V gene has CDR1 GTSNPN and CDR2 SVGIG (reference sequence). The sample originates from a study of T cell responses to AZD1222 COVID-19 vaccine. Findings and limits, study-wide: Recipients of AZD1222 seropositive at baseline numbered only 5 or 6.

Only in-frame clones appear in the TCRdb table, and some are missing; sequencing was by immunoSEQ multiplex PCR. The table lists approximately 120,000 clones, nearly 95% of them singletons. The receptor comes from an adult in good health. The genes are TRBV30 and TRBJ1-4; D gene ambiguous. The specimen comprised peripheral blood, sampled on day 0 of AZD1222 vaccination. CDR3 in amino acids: CAWSIGRGREKLFF. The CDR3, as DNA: TGTGCCTGGAGTATCGGTCGCGGGCGGGAAAAACTGTTTTTT.